A selection of T cell receptor beta chains follows, all from one sample in a study of blood T cell repertoires in COVID-19. The protocol was immunoSEQ multiplex PCR, while the TCRdb copy is restricted to in-frame clones and leaves out a portion. The table records roughly 350,000 clones, about 89% of them present only once. The sample consisted of peripheral blood. Receptor source: a woman in her twenties or thirties with COVID-19, enrolled during active disease. Each CDR3 is given with its conserved first and last residue. D genes are given only for firm matches.

>TRBD1|TRBV2|TRBJ2-1|13
CASSENRGDEQFF
>NA|TRBV5-1|TRBJ2-5|14
CASSLDTGSETQYF
>NA|TRBV19|TRBJ1-2|14
CASSIGGQNDGYTF
>NA|TRBV5-1|TRBJ1-1|13
CASSWEGRAEAFF
>TRBD2|TRBV11-3|TRBJ2-3|15
CASSSHPGLGVTQYF
>TRBD1|TRBV29-1|TRBJ1-1|16
CSVAAGTGGSNTEAFF
>NA|TRBV10-3|TRBJ2-5|13
CAISGLQQETQYF
>NA|TRBV25-1|TRBJ2-7|11
CASSGGYEQYF
>NA|TRBV16|TRBJ2-2|14
CASSQQGSSGELFF
>NA|TRBV21-1|TRBJ2-1|19
CASSRTRGPYFDTYNEQFF
>NA|TRBV7-8|TRBJ2-7|20
CASSLGPSDREREAPYEQYF
>NA|TRBV6-5|TRBJ1-2|13
CASSSARNYGYTF
>NA|TRBV2|TRBJ2-7|12
CASSRSSYEQYF
>TRBD1|TRBV11-2|TRBJ2-3|17
CASSDTHRGRSTDTQYF
>TRBD2|TRBV5-5|TRBJ2-1|12
CASSLWEGLQFF
>NA|TRBV4-1|TRBJ2-2|15
CASSQVPRNTGELFF
>TRBD2|TRBV6-2/TRBV6-3|TRBJ2-7|13
CASSPLATYEQYF
>TRBD1|TRBV6-2/TRBV6-3|TRBJ1-5|15
CASSSIPGQNQPQHF
>NA|TRBV6-1|TRBJ2-7|14
CASSEASRVYEQYF
>NA|TRBV6-2/TRBV6-3|TRBJ2-1|16
CASSYSLGGSYNEQFF
>TRBD1|TRBV19|TRBJ2-2|13
CASSRQGRWELFF
>TRBD1|TRBV10-1|TRBJ1-2|13
CAGPGQVSYGYTF
>NA|TRBV24-1|TRBJ2-1|14
CATSDGTPTDEQFF
>NA|TRBV29-1|TRBJ2-3|16
CSVDGGRRRSTDTQYF
>NA|TRBV10-3|TRBJ1-6|13
CAGQGGDNSPLHF
>TRBD2|TRBV6-5|TRBJ2-7|16
CASSYIGRGLAIEQYF
>NA|TRBV28|TRBJ2-1|14
CASSTGTASDEQFF
>NA|TRBV7-8|TRBJ2-5|14
CASSFRHLQETQYF
>NA|TRBV24-1|TRBJ2-1|11
CATSGPGEQFF
>NA|TRBV2|TRBJ2-2|13
CASSEDITGELFF
>NA|TRBV3-1/TRBV3-2|TRBJ2-7|14
CASSPSPDSYEQYF
>TRBD1|TRBV9|TRBJ2-2|13
CASSAGGSGELFF
>TRBD2|TRBV6-5|TRBJ2-2|15
CASTRSGVNTGELFF
>NA|TRBV2|TRBJ2-2|15
CASSKIAANTGELFF
>NA|TRBV3-1/TRBV3-2|TRBJ1-5|15
CASSQAGVGNQPQHF
>NA|TRBV15|TRBJ2-7|13
CATSGSRGGEQYF
>TRBD2|TRBV5-6|TRBJ2-7|14
CASSQGGSSYEQYF
>TRBD1|TRBV12-3/TRBV12-4|TRBJ1-1|13
CASLRTGSTEAFF
>NA|TRBV7-2|TRBJ1-1|16
CASSSTPQGSNTEAFF
>TRBD2|TRBV24-1|TRBJ2-1|16
CATSDVGIAGYNEQFF
>NA|TRBV5-4|TRBJ1-1|15
CASSITGLKNTEAFF
>TRBD1|TRBV18|TRBJ1-4|13
CASSPGTVEKLFF
>TRBD1|TRBV5-4|TRBJ2-7|15
CASSLWQGAAYEQYF
>TRBD1|TRBV11-2|TRBJ1-6|18
CASSPTYPTGAANSPLHF
>TRBD1|TRBV9|TRBJ2-1|15
CASSETGESYNEQFF
>NA|TRBV20-1|TRBJ2-7|11
CSVPNRAEQYF
>TRBD1|TRBV6-6|TRBJ1-4|16
CASSYSPQGVNEKLFF